Presented here are 22 T cell receptor beta chains from one specimen sequenced in a study of regulatory T cells in long-lasting Graves disease. Time point: persistent/refractory GD, antithyroid drugs over 5 years with positive TRAb. Scientists built the TCR library using RNA that was extracted from PBMCs. TCR beta libraries were built with iRepertoire HTBI primers and Arm-PCR of CDR3 regions. One entry per CDR3 protein results from TCRdb running MiXCR on the multiplex PCR reads. The data hold around 400,000 distinct CDR3 sequences, with around 20% observed a single time. The sample consisted of peripheral blood mononuclear cells (PBMCs), taken when the disease was refractory, from a patient treated with antithyroid drugs. Receptors originate from a female donor with Graves disease.

The chain couples TRBV13 to TRBJ2-1; TRBD2 aligns across 13 bases. From germline, CDR1 is PRHDT and CDR2 FYEKMQ (reference sequence). This CDR3 is built from 16 residues. V lost 5 bases to trimming and J lost 10 bases; unmatched junction nucleotides: 11. The DNA of the CDR3 is TGTGCCAGCAGCAAAGGACTAGCGGGAGTTCCAGGGGAGCAGTTCTTC. This sequence encodes CASSKGLAGVPGEQFF.

This rearrangement joins TRBV30 to TRBJ1-6; a weak D match, TRBD1 (5 bases). V dropped 4 bases and J dropped 9 bases, with 16 bases sitting between them. This CDR3 has 14 residues. CDR1 and CDR2 from the germline V gene are GTSNPN and SVGIG (reference sequence). The CDR3 region has the DNA TGTGCCTGGAAACTCCGGGACTCGAGTTCACCCCTCCACTTT. Protein product: CAWKLRDSSSPLHF. The variable domain in full, completed from reference TRBV30 and TRBJ1-6, reads SQTIHQWPATLVQPVGSPLSLECTVEGTSNPNLYWYRQAAGRGLQLLFYSVGIGQISSEVPQNLSASRPQDRQFILSSKKLLLSDSGFYLCAWKLRDSSSPLHFGNGTRLTVT.

Note on this clonotype: This could be a read error, since a much larger clone is one nucleotide away. Since the CDR3 does not end with the conserved phenylalanine or tryptophan, this likely comes from a read error. The chain links TRBV12-3 or TRBV12-4 to TRBJ2-2; no firm D call. Trimming took 11 bases from V and 5 from J, leaving 15 bases between them. The CDR3 consists of 13 residues. The CDR3 DNA sequence: TGTGCCGCAAGAGTGGGTTTAACCGGGGAGCTGTTTTCT. It translates to CAARVGLTGELFS.

This clonotype was counted at least ten times. The chain carries TRBV28 and TRBJ1-5; TRBD1 agrees at 8 bases. This CDR3 has 14 residues. The junction had 4 bases not matched to a gene; V was cut back by 6 bases and J by 3 bases. Germline V lookup: CDR1 MDHEN, CDR2 SYDVKM. The CDR3 sequence is CASRGQGPNQPQHF. In DNA, the CDR3 is TGTGCCAGCAGAGGACAGGGCCCCAATCAGCCCCAGCATTTT.

This rearrangement joins TRBV7-9 to TRBJ2-6; 7 bases match TRBD1. CDR3 length equals 18 residues. Germline V lookup: CDR1 SEHNR, CDR2 FQNEAQ (reference sequence). The V and J ends lost 5 bases and 0 bases, in that order; junction bases with no gene match: 10. CDR3 nucleotides: TGTGCCAGCAGCCCTTTTTGGACAGGAGACTCTGGGGCCAACGTCCTGACTTTC. It encodes CASSPFWTGDSGANVLTF.

The genes are TRBV7-9 and TRBJ2-3; 7 nucleotides line up with TRBD2. Germline V gene lookup returns CDR1 SEHNR and CDR2 FQNEAQ (reference sequence). There are 16 residues in the CDR3. With V trimmed by 1 base and J by 4 bases, 8 bases remained unmatched. The CDR3 DNA sequence: TGTGCCAGCAGCTTAGGGATGCGGGAGAGGGCAGATACGCAGTATTTT. Translation: CASSLGMRERADTQYF.

This clonotype was observed at least ten times. The chain uses TRBV2 and TRBJ2-7, with D possibly being TRBD1 or TRBD2 (5 bases each). The CDR3 runs 14 residues. Germline values: CDR1 SNHLY, CDR2 FYNNEI. V shed 5 bases and J shed 3 bases, with 14 bases lying between them. Here the CDR3 reads CASSHGGRDYEQYF. CDR3 in DNA: TGTGCCAGCAGTCATGGGGGACGAGACTACGAGCAGTACTTC. Combining the CDR3 with reference TRBV2 and TRBJ2-7 gives the whole variable domain EPEVTQTPSHQVTQMGQEVILRCVPISNHLYFYWYRQILGQKVEFLVSFYNNEISEKSEIFDDQFSVERPDGSNFTLKIRSTKLEDSAMYFCASSHGGRDYEQYFGPGTRLTVT.

This clonotype was seen ten or more times. The CDR3 DNA follows: TGCAGCGTTCCGGGACAGGGGGCCTACGAGCAGTACTTC. It codes for CSVPGQGAYEQYF. J is TRBJ2-7 and V is TRBV29-1; 11 bases match TRBD1. Germline loops: CDR1 SQVTM, CDR2 ANQGSEA. The V segment lost 5 bases and the J segment 2 bases; nucleotides outside the gene matches: 2. The CDR3 consists of 13 residues.

The chain combines TRBV7-9 with TRBJ2-2; D uncertain. Germline values: CDR1 SEHNR, CDR2 FQNEAQ (reference sequence). The V end was cut by 5 bases, the J end by 2 bases, with 15 bases between. This CDR3 is 16 amino acids long. The DNA of the CDR3 is TGTGCCAGCAGCAAAACGTACTCTGGTAACACCGGGGAGCTGTTTTTT. It encodes CASSKTYSGNTGELFF.

This clonotype was detected only a few times. The chain employs TRBV12-3 or TRBV12-4 and TRBJ2-6; 9 bases match TRBD1. Trimming removed 9 bases from V and 1 base from J; junction bases left unmatched: 7. The CDR3 totals 16 residues. The CDR3: CASRRDRVSGANVLTF. The CDR3 coding sequence is TGTGCCAGTCGAAGGGACAGGGTATCTGGGGCCAACGTCCTGACTTTC.

The chain employs TRBV7-3 and TRBJ2-3, with no clear D. V dropped 5 bases and J dropped 9 bases, with 15 bases sitting between them. This CDR3 is 13 amino acids long. The germline gives CDR1 SGHTA, CDR2 FQGTGA. The CDR3 sequence: CASSRLEVGTQYF. The CDR3 nucleotides are TGTGCCAGCAGCCGTCTAGAAGTTGGGACGCAGTATTTT.

This clonotype has a count of ten or more. The V gene is TRBV28, the J gene TRBJ2-6, with 8 bases identical to TRBD2. Germline lookup yields CDR1 MDHEN and CDR2 SYDVKM. CDR3 length equals 16 residues. The V segment lost 5 bases and the J segment 0 bases; nucleotides outside the gene matches: 3. CDR3 nucleotide sequence: TGTGCCAGCAGTCCCGGGGGGGTCTCTGGGGCCAACGTCCTGACTTTC. It encodes CASSPGGVSGANVLTF.

This clonotype came up many times. The CDR3 DNA follows: TGTGCCACCAGTGATTTGCAAACTAGCGGGAAAGAGACCCAGTACTTC. Encoded protein: CATSDLQTSGKETQYF. The chain joins TRBV24-1 to TRBJ2-5; 10 bases fit TRBD2. Germline V gene sequence: CDR1 KGHDR, CDR2 SFDVKD. The CDR3 extends over 16 amino acids. V was pared by 0 bases and J by 3 bases, with 3 bases of the junction left unmatched.

The chain recombines TRBV5-8 with TRBJ2-7, with 8 bases identical to TRBD2. The V gene's germline CDR1 is SGHTS and CDR2 YDEGEE. This CDR3 contains 14 residues. J lost 2 bases, V lost 0 bases, and 1 base had no gene match. CDR3 bases: TGTGCCAGCAGCTTGGAACTAGCGGCCTACGAGCAGTACTTC. This encodes CASSLELAAYEQYF.

This clonotype was seen many times. V gene TRBV28 combines with J gene TRBJ2-7; D gene uncertain. Germline CDR1 reads MDHEN; CDR2 reads SYDVKM. Trimming took off 6 bases at V and 0 bases at J, with 9 bases between the two ends. CDR3 length equals 13 residues. This CDR3 reads CASREGSSYEQYF. CDR3 DNA: TGTGCCAGCAGGGAAGGGTCCTCCTACGAGCAGTACTTC.

The rearrangement uses TRBV28 and TRBJ2-1; TRBD2 aligns across 11 bases. The J segment lost 8 bases and the V segment lost 2 bases, leaving 2 bases of the junction unmatched. Germline V gene data show CDR1 as MDHEN and CDR2 as SYDVKM. CDR3 size: 14 residues. The CDR3 region is CASSLTSGSDEQFF. The DNA for the CDR3 is TGTGCCAGCAGTTTAACTAGCGGGAGCGATGAGCAGTTCTTC.

The rearrangement links TRBV20-1 to TRBJ1-2, with 9 bases aligning to TRBD1. J gave up 2 bases and V 6 bases, and 7 bases lay outside the gene matches. Germline lookup yields CDR1 DFQATT and CDR2 SNEGSKA (reference sequence). This CDR3 comprises 14 residues. CDR3 sequence reads: CSALGQGSNYGYTF. In nucleotides, the CDR3 is TGCAGTGCGCTCGGACAGGGGTCGAACTATGGCTACACCTTC.

This clonotype was seen a few times. This chain connects TRBV29-1 to TRBJ2-3; 7 bases line up with TRBD2. This CDR3 is 16 amino acids long. From germline, CDR1 is SQVTM and CDR2 ANQGSEA. The V segment lost 5 bases and the J segment 0 bases; nucleotides outside the gene matches: 11. Written as DNA, the CDR3 is TGCAGCGTTTCCGAAGGATGGGAGGGAAGCACAGATACGCAGTATTTT. Its translation: CSVSEGWEGSTDTQYF.

V and J are TRBV11-2 and TRBJ2-2; D not certain. V was cut by 1 base and J by 0 bases, with 9 bases left in between. CDR3 length: 16 residues. The germline CDR1 and CDR2 sequences are SGHAT and FQNNGV. In DNA, the CDR3 is TGTGCCAGCAGCTTAGTTGGCGGAACGAACACCGGGGAGCTGTTTTTT. Its protein is CASSLVGGTNTGELFF.

This clonotype has just a few counts. The gene calls are TRBV20-1 and TRBJ1-5; maybe TRBD1 (6 bases). The CDR3 totals 16 residues. Germline V lookup: CDR1 DFQATT, CDR2 SNEGSKA (reference sequence). Trimming removed 1 base from V and 5 bases from J, with 18 bases in between. The CDR3 DNA is TGCAGTGCTAGAGTAAAGGGGGGCGGGGGACATCAGCCCCAGCATTTT. It encodes CSARVKGGGGHQPQHF.

This clonotype was picked up many times. The chain employs TRBV2 and TRBJ2-5; 8 bases agree with TRBD2. Trimming removed 2 bases from V and 9 bases from J; junction bases left unmatched: 5. The germline CDR1 and CDR2 sequences are SNHLY and FYNNEI. This CDR3 comprises 13 residues. CDR3 in DNA: TGTGCCAGCAGTGAACGACTAGCGTGGGCCCAGTACTTC. As protein: CASSERLAWAQYF. Based on the CDR3 plus reference TRBV2 and TRBJ2-5, the full variable domain is EPEVTQTPSHQVTQMGQEVILRCVPISNHLYFYWYRQILGQKVEFLVSFYNNEISEKSEIFDDQFSVERPDGSNFTLKIRSTKLEDSAMYFCASSERLAWAQYFGPGTRLLVL.

The sample holds many counts of this clonotype. The CDR3 region has the DNA TGTGCCATCAGTGAGACAGGGACGGCTAATGAAAAACTGTTTTTT. Amino acid sequence: CAISETGTANEKLFF. This chain links TRBV10-3 with TRBJ1-4, with D perhaps matching TRBD1 (6 bases). V shed 2 bases and J shed 3 bases, with 10 bases lying between them. The V gene's germline CDR1 is ENHRY and CDR2 SYGVKD. The CDR3 has 15 amino acids.